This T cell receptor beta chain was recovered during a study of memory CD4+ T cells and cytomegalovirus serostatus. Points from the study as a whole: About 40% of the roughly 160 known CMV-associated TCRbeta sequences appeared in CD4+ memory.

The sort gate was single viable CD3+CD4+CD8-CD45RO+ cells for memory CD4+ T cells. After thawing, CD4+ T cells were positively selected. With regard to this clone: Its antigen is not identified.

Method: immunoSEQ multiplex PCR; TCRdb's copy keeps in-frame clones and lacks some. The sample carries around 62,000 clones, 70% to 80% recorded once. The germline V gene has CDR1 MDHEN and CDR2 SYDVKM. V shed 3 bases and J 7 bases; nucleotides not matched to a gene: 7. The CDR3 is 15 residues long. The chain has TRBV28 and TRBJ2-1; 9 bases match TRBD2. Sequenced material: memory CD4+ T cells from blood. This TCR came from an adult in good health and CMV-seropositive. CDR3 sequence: CASSFWRGGRNEQFF. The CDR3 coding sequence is TGTGCCAGCAGTTTTTGGCGGGGGGGGAGAAATGAGCAGTTCTTC.